This is a list of T cell receptor beta chains from one sample in a study of beta chain features in type 1 diabetes. TCRdb's copy holds only in-frame clones and misses some; the assay was immunoSEQ multiplex PCR. The sample includes some 220,000 clones, under 13% seen only once; the top ten take roughly 1.4%. The specimen was central memory CD4+ T cells from blood. The receptors derive from a young man in good health. Each CDR3 is given with its conserved first and last residue. The D gene is left open where the match is weak. The listing skips clone size in some rows; elsewhere it reads once, few, many or a size class.

few,TRBJ2-2,TRBV7-3,NA,TGTGCCAGCGGAGAAAGGGACCACGGGGAGCTGTTTTTT,CASGERDHGELFF
NA,TRBJ2-7,TRBV18,NA,TGTGCCAGCTCACCACCGTCGGTAGTTAGGGGCGAGCAGTACTTC,CASSPPSVVRGEQYF
NA,TRBJ2-6,TRBV5-1,NA,TGCGCCAGCAGCGCTGCCGGGACAATGATCTCTGGGGCCAACGTCCTGACTTTC,CASSAAGTMISGANVLTF
NA,TRBJ2-7,TRBV11-2,TRBD1,TGTGCCAGCAGCTACGGGGACAGCTCTTCCTACGAGCAGTACTTC,CASSYGDSSSYEQYF
once,TRBJ2-3,TRBV9,NA,TGTGCCAGCAGCGGTCAGCGGACAGCGGCAGATACGCAGTATTTT,CASSGQRTAADTQYF
NA,TRBJ2-1,TRBV19,NA,TGTGCCAGTAGTATAGAGGTATTGAGGGAGCAGTTCTTC,CASSIEVLREQFF
few,TRBJ2-6,TRBV7-8,NA,TGTGCCAGCAGCTTAGAGAGGGGAATCTCTGGGGCCAACGTCCTGACTTTC,CASSLERGISGANVLTF
few,TRBJ2-5,TRBV7-9,TRBD2,TGTGCCAGCAGCCCAGGGACTATCGGGAAGACCCAGTACTTC,CASSPGTIGKTQYF
NA,TRBJ1-3,TRBV7-2,NA,TGTGCCAGCAGCTCGGGCTTCTCTGGAAACACCATATATTTT,CASSSGFSGNTIYF
NA,TRBJ2-7,TRBV28,NA,TGTGCCAGCTCAACCCCCAGGGGATTAGGAGCCTACGAGCAGTACTTC,CASSTPRGLGAYEQYF
NA,TRBJ2-3,TRBV10-3,TRBD2,TGTGCCATCAGTGGGTGGACTAGCGGGGGCACAGATACGCAGTATTTT,CAISGWTSGGTDTQYF
few,TRBJ2-3,TRBV5-5,NA,TGTGCCAGCAGCTTGGGGCCATCCAGGGATACGCAGTATTTT,CASSLGPSRDTQYF
NA,TRBJ2-1,TRBV30,TRBD2,TGTGCCTGGAAAAGAGTCGGGACTACCTACAATGAGCAGTTCTTC,CAWKRVGTTYNEQFF
many,TRBJ2-3,TRBV13,TRBD2,TGTGCCAGCAGCTTAGCGGGAGGCCTTGATACGCAGTATTTT,CASSLAGGLDTQYF
few,TRBJ2-5,TRBV30,NA,TGTGCCTGGAGTGAGAGGGGAGAGACCCAGTACTTC,CAWSERGETQYF
NA,TRBJ2-7,TRBV6-1,NA,TGTGCCAGCAGTGAAACGGCGGGGAGGTCCTACGAGCAGTACTTC,CASSETAGRSYEQYF
NA,TRBJ2-2,TRBV29-1,TRBD1,TGCAGCGTCGACAGGGAAGGAACCGGGGAGCTGTTTTTT,CSVDREGTGELFF
many,TRBJ2-6,TRBV7-2,NA,TGTGCCAGCAGCTTCCGGGGGACTGGGGCCAACGTCCTGACTTTC,CASSFRGTGANVLTF
NA,TRBJ2-6,TRBV18,NA,TGTGCCAGCTCACCACCCGGCCACGTCCTGACTTTC,CASSPPGHVLTF
few,TRBJ2-3,TRBV4-3,NA,TGCGCCAGCAGCTATCCGGCAGGGAGCACAGATACGCAGTATTTT,CASSYPAGSTDTQYF
NA,TRBJ1-2,TRBV19,TRBD1,TGTGCCAGTCAAGAACAGGGGAGGACCTATGGCTACACCTTC,CASQEQGRTYGYTF
NA,TRBJ1-2,TRBV2,TRBD1,TGTGCCAGCAGTCCGACAGGGGGCGGGTATGGCTACACCTTC,CASSPTGGGYGYTF
few,TRBJ2-1,TRBV2,NA,TGTGCCAGCAGGGGGACTCGAAGAAGCACCTACAATGAGCAGTTCTTC,CASRGTRRSTYNEQFF
NA,TRBJ2-3,TRBV7-2,TRBD2,TGTGCCAGCAGCTTAGGACTAGCGAGAGATACGCAGTATTTT,CASSLGLARDTQYF
few,TRBJ2-7,TRBV2,NA,TGTGCCAGCAGTGAAGTGAAGGCAGGCTTATACGAGCAGTACTTC,CASSEVKAGLYEQYF
NA,TRBJ2-5,TRBV7-6,TRBD1,TGTGCCAGCAGCGCGGACAGGAAAGAGACCCAGTACTTC,CASSADRKETQYF
few,TRBJ2-1,TRBV5-1,NA,TGCGCCAGCAGCTTGGATACGGGAATAGTGGATGAGCAGTTCTTC,CASSLDTGIVDEQFF
many,TRBJ2-2,TRBV4-2,NA,TGTGCCAGCAGCCAAACTAGCCTGGACGGGGAGCTGTTTTTT,CASSQTSLDGELFF
NA,TRBJ2-3,TRBV4-1,NA,TGCGCCAGCAGCCATTCTTGGGACACCGGGCAGGGTACGCAGTATTTT,CASSHSWDTGQGTQYF
NA,TRBJ2-2,TRBV14,TRBD2,TGTGCCAGCAGATTCGGACTAGCGGGAGGAGTAGGCACCGGGGAGCTGTTTTTT,CASRFGLAGGVGTGELFF
few,TRBJ2-2,TRBV9,NA,TGTGCCAGCAGCGTAGACGTGTTCACCGGGGAGCTGTTTTTT,CASSVDVFTGELFF
few,TRBJ2-3,TRBV27,TRBD2,TGTGCCAGCAGGAGGGACCTCGGGAGGGGAGATACGCAGTATTTT,CASRRDLGRGDTQYF
few,TRBJ2-7,TRBV7-2,NA,TGTGCCAGCAGCTTAGTCGGGAGTAACCCACAAAGCTCCTACGAGCAGTACTTC,CASSLVGSNPQSSYEQYF
NA,TRBJ2-3,TRBV10-3,NA,TGTGCCATCAGTGAGCCGAGGGGGTGGACTAGCACAGATACGCAGTATTTT,CAISEPRGWTSTDTQYF
few,TRBJ1-1,TRBV7-9,NA,TGTGCCAGCAGCTTGACAGGGAACACTGAAGCTTTCTTT,CASSLTGNTEAFF
NA,TRBJ2-7,TRBV4-2,NA,TGTGCCAGCAGCTTGGAAGCGGGACACGAAGAGCAGTACTTC,CASSLEAGHEEQYF
NA,TRBJ1-1,TRBV14,NA,TGTGCCAGCAGCCACCAAGGCGGGGTCTCTGAAGCTTTCTTT,CASSHQGGVSEAFF
few,TRBJ2-3,TRBV14,TRBD2,TGTGCCAGCAGCCTATGGGCTAGCGGAGCCCTCACAGATACGCAGTATTTT,CASSLWASGALTDTQYF
many,TRBJ2-3,TRBV7-2,TRBD2,TGTGCCAGCAGCTTAGCTAGCGGGAGCCTGGATACGCAGTATTTT,CASSLASGSLDTQYF
NA,TRBJ2-2,TRBV5-1,NA,TGCGCCAGCAGCTTGGTCGGAGCCGGGGAGCTGTTTTTT,CASSLVGAGELFF
NA,TRBJ2-3,TRBV30,NA,TGTGCCCAAAGAACTAGACGCACAGATACGCAGTATTTT,CAQRTRRTDTQYF
NA,TRBJ1-1,TRBV5-4,NA,TGTGCCAGCAGGTCGAGGCAGGGGCTGAGGGGGAACACTGAAGCTTTCTTT,CASRSRQGLRGNTEAFF
NA,TRBJ2-7,TRBV27,NA,TGTGCCAGCAGTTTGGGGACCCTTCGTGTCTACGAGCAGTACTTC,CASSLGTLRVYEQYF
few,TRBJ2-1,TRBV29-1,NA,TGCAGCGTTGACACTGGGCCTTCCTACAATGAGCAGTTCTTC,CSVDTGPSYNEQFF
few,TRBJ1-1,TRBV5-4,NA,TGTGCCAGCAGCTTGGATAAAGGGGCAGCCGGGGCTTTCTTT,CASSLDKGAAGAFF
few,TRBJ1-2,TRBV14,NA,TGTGCCAGCAGCCAAGATCGGGGAGGTGGCTACACCTTC,CASSQDRGGGYTF
NA,TRBJ2-7,TRBV7-7,NA,TGTGCTAGCAGCTTAGCAGAGGGCGGCGAGCAGTACTTC,CASSLAEGGEQYF
NA,TRBJ2-7,TRBV27,TRBD1,TGTGCCAGCAGTGGACATGACAGGGTGGGCGAGCAGTACTTC,CASSGHDRVGEQYF
NA,TRBJ2-1,TRBV6-1,TRBD2,TGTGCCAGCAGTGAATATCCAGCGGGAGTGTATGAGCAGTTCTTC,CASSEYPAGVYEQFF
NA,TRBJ2-7,TRBV7-2,NA,TGTGCCAGCAGCTCCGGACTGATCAGTATCCGGCAGTACTTC,CASSSGLISIRQYF
once,TRBJ2-7,TRBV6-6,TRBD1,TGTGCCAGCAGTTACGACGAGGGGGCTACCTACGAGCAGTACTTC,CASSYDEGATYEQYF
few,TRBJ1-5,TRBV5-8,TRBD1,TGTGCCAGCAGCCCGACAGGGGGTTGGGATCAGCCCCAGCATTTT,CASSPTGGWDQPQHF
few,TRBJ1-5,TRBV30,NA,TGTGCCTGGATCAGGCTTCGGCCCCAGCATTTT,CAWIRLRPQHF
few,TRBJ2-5,TRBV9,NA,TGTGCCAGCAGCGTTCCGGGGGGCGGAGAGACCCAGTACTTC,CASSVPGGGETQYF
few,TRBJ1-5,TRBV23-1,NA,TGCGCCAGCATCCCGGGAGGGGGCAATCAGCCCCAGCATTTT,CASIPGGGNQPQHF
few,TRBJ1-3,TRBV5-6,NA,TGTGCCAGCAGCTTGAGAGCTCGGCCGAGCTCTGGAAACACCATATATTTT,CASSLRARPSSGNTIYF
few,TRBJ1-2,TRBV28,NA,TGTGCCAGCACCCCCGCGGGGGCAGGCTCAAACTATGGCTACACCTTC,CASTPAGAGSNYGYTF
many,TRBJ2-3,TRBV2,NA,TGTGCCAGCAGTGAGGAGGGAGTCGGAGGGGATACGCAGTATTTT,CASSEEGVGGDTQYF
few,TRBJ1-4,TRBV27,TRBD1,TGTGCCAGCAGTTCAGGGGGCTGGGGTGAAAAACTGTTTTTT,CASSSGGWGEKLFF